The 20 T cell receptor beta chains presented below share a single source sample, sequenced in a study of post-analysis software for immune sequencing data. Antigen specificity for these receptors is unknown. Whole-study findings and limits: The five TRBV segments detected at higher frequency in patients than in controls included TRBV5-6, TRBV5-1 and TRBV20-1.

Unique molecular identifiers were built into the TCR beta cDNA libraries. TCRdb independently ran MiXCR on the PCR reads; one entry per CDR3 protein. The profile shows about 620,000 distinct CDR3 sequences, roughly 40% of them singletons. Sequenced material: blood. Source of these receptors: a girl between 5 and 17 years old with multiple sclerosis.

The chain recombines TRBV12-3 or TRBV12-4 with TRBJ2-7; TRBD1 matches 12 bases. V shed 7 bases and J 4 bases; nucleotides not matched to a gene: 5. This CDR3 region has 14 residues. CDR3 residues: CASTQGQGAYEQYF. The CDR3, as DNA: TGTGCCAGCACCCAGGGACAGGGGGCGTACGAGCAGTACTTC.

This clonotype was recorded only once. The CDR3 reads CASSQDGQGYGYTF. In nucleotides, the CDR3 is TGTGCCAGCAGCCAAGACGGACAGGGTTATGGCTACACCTTC. The chain carries TRBV3-1 and TRBJ1-2; 8 nucleotides line up with TRBD1. CDR1 is LGHDT, CDR2 YNNKEL, per germline (reference sequence). V dropped 0 bases and J dropped 5; count of bases not matched to a gene: 2. The CDR3 consists of 14 residues. Complete variable domain (other parts from reference TRBV3-1 and TRBJ1-2): DTAVSQTPKYLVTQMGNDKSIKCEQNLGHDTMYWYKQDSKKFLKIMFSYNNKELIINETVPNRFSPKSPDKAHLNLHINSLELGDSAVYFCASSQDGQGYGYTFGSGTRLTVV.

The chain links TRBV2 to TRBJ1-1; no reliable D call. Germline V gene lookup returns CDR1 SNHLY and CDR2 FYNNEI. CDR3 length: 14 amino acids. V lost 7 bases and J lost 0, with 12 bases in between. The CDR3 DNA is TGTGCCAGCAAGCTACCAGGCTTGAACACTGAAGCTTTCTTT. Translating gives CASKLPGLNTEAFF. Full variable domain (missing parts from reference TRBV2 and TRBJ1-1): EPEVTQTPSHQVTQMGQEVILRCVPISNHLYFYWYRQILGQKVEFLVSFYNNEISEKSEIFDDQFSVERPDGSNFTLKIRSTKLEDSAMYFCASKLPGLNTEAFFGQGTRLTVV.

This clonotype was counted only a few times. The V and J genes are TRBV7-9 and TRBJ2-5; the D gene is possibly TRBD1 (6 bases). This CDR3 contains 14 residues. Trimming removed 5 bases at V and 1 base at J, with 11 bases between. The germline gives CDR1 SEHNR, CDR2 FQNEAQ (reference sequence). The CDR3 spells CASSPTGTQETQYF. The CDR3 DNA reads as TGTGCCAGCAGCCCAACAGGGACCCAAGAGACCCAGTACTTC.

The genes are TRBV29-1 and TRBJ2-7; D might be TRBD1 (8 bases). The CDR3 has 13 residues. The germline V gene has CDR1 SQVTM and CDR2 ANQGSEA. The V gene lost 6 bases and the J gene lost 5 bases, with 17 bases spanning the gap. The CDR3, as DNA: TGCAGCGTCGAGCGGACAGGGAGGGACGAGCAGTACTTC. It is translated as CSVERTGRDEQYF.

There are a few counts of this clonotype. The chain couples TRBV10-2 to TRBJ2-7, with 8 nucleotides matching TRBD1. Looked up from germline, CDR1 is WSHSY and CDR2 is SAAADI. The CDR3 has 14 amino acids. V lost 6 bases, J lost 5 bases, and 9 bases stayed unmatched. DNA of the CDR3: TGCGCCAGCAGATCACTGACAGGGGTAGACGAGCAGTACTTC. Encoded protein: CASRSLTGVDEQYF.

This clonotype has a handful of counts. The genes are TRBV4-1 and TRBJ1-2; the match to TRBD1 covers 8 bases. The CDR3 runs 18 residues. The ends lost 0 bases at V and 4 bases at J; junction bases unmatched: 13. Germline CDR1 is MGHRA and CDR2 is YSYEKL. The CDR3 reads CASSQDPGQGAFSYGYTF. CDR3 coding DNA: TGCGCCAGCAGCCAAGATCCCGGTCAGGGGGCTTTTTCCTATGGCTACACCTTC.

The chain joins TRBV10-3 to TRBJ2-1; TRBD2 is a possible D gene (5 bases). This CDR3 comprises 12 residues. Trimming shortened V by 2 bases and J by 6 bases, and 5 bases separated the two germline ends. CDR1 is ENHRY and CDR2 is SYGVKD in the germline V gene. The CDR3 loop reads CAISEEGNEQFF. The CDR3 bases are TGTGCCATCAGTGAGGAGGGCAATGAGCAGTTCTTC.

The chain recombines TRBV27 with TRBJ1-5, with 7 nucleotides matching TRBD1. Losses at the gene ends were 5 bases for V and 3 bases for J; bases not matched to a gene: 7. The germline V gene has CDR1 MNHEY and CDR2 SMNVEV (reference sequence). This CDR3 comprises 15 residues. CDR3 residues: CASSPRTGANQPQHF. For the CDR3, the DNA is TGTGCCAGCAGTCCCCGGACAGGTGCCAATCAGCCCCAGCATTTT.

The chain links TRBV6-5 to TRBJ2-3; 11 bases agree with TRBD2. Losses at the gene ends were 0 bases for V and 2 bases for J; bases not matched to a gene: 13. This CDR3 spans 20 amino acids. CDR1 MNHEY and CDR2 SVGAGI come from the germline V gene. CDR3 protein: CASSYSKGPSGRPTTDTQYF. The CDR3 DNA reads TGTGCCAGCAGTTACTCGAAAGGGCCTAGCGGGAGGCCGACCACAGATACGCAGTATTTT.

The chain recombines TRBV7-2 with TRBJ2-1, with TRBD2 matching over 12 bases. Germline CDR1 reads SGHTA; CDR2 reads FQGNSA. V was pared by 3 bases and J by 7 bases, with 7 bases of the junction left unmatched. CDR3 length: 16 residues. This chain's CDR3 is CASSFSASGRGNEQFF. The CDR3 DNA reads TGTGCCAGCAGCTTCAGCGCTAGCGGGAGGGGTAATGAGCAGTTCTTC.

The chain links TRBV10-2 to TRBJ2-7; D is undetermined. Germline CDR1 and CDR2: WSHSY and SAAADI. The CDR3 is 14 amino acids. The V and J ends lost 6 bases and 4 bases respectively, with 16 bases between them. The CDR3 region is CASSQTPAAYEQYF. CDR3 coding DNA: TGCGCCAGCAGCCAGACTCCGGCCGCGTACGAGCAGTACTTC.

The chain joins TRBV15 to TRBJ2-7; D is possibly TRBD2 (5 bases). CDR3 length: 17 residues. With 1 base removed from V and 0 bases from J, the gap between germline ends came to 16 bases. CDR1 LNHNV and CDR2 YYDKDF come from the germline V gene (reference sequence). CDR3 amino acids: CATSRAAKAASSYEQYF. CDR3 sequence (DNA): TGTGCCACCAGCAGAGCCGCCAAAGCGGCTAGCTCCTACGAGCAGTACTTC.

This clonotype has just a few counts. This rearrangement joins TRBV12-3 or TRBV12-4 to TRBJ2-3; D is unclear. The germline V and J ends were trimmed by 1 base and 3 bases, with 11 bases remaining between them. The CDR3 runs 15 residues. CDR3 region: CASSLGTFPTDTQYF. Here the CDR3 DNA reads TGTGCCAGCAGTTTAGGGACGTTCCCGACAGATACGCAGTATTTT.

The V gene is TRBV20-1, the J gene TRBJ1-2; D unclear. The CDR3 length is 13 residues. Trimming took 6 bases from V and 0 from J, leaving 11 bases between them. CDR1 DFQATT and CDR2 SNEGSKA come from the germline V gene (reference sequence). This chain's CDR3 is CSASTSTNYGYTF. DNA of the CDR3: TGCAGTGCCTCGACATCTACTAACTATGGCTACACCTTC.

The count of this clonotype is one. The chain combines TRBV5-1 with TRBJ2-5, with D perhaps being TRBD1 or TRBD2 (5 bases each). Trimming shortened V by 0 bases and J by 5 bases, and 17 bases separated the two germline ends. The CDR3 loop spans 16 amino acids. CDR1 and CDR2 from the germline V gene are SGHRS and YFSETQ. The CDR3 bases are TGCGCCAGCAGCTTGGCTCGGGGAAGGTCAGGGGAGACCCAGTACTTC. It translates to CASSLARGRSGETQYF. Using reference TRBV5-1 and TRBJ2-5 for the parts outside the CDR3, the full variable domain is KAGVTQTPRYLIKTRGQQVTLSCSPISGHRSVSWYQQTPGQGLQFLFEYFSETQRNKGNFPGRFSGRQFSNSRSEMNVSTLELGDSALYLCASSLARGRSGETQYFGPGTRLLVL.

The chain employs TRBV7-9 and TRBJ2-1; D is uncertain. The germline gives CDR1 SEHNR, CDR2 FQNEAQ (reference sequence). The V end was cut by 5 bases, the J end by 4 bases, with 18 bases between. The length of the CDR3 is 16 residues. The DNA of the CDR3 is TGTGCCAGCAGCCCCCGGGCAGGCCAGGAGTACAATGAGCAGTTCTTC. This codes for CASSPRAGQEYNEQFF.

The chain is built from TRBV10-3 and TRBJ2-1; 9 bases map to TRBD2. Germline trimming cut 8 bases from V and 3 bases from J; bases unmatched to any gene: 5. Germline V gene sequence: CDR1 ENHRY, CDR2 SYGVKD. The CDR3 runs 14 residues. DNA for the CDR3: TGTGCCATCCATGCGGGGGGGGTCTACAATGAGCAGTTCTTC. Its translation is CAIHAGGVYNEQFF.

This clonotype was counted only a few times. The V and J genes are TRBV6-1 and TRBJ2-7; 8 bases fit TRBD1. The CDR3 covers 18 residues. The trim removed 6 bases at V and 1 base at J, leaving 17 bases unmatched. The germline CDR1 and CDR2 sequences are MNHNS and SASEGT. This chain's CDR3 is CASSARPSGQGTSYEQYF. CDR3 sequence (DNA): TGTGCCAGCAGCGCGCGACCCTCAGGACAGGGTACGTCCTACGAGCAGTACTTC.

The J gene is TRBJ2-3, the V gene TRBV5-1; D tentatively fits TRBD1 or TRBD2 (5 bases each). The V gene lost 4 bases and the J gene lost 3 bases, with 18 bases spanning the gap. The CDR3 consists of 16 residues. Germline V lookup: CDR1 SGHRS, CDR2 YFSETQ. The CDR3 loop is CASSPARGAETDTQYF. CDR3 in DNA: TGCGCCAGCAGCCCGGCGAGGGGCGCGGAGACAGATACGCAGTATTTT. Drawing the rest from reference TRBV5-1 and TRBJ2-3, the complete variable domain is KAGVTQTPRYLIKTRGQQVTLSCSPISGHRSVSWYQQTPGQGLQFLFEYFSETQRNKGNFPGRFSGRQFSNSRSEMNVSTLELGDSALYLCASSPARGAETDTQYFGPGTRLTVL.